What follows are 32 T cell receptor beta chains derived from one specimen sequenced in a study of blood T cell repertoires in COVID-19. Sequenced by immunoSEQ multiplex PCR; TCRdb stores in-frame clones only, minus some. In the table there are 200,000 to 250,000 clones, around 90% of which are singletons. Sequenced material: peripheral blood. All receptors derive from a man aged 25 to 45 with COVID-19, enrolled during active disease.

The chain carries TRBV5-5 and TRBJ1-2; perhaps TRBD1 as D (6 bases). Germline V gene sequence: CDR1 SGHKS, CDR2 YYEKEE (reference sequence). This CDR3 comprises 16 residues. The V gene lost 6 bases and the J gene lost 3 bases, with 21 bases spanning the gap. For the CDR3, the DNA is TGTGCCAGCATCCGATCTCAGGGGTTAGTGTACTATGGCTACACCTTC. This encodes CASIRSQGLVYYGYTF.

The CDR3 here is CASSLNPGQVMNTEAFF. The CDR3 nucleotides read TGTGCCAGCAGTTTAAACCCCGGACAGGTCATGAACACTGAAGCTTTCTTT. The V gene is TRBV27, the J gene TRBJ1-1, with 7 nucleotides matching TRBD1. Trimming took 2 bases from V and 0 from J; bases not matched to a gene: 9. CDR1 is MNHEY, CDR2 SMNVEV, per germline (reference sequence). This CDR3 is 17 amino acids long.

V usage is TRBV7-3 and J usage is TRBJ2-3; D perhaps matches TRBD2 (6 bases). CDR3 length: 14 amino acids. V lost 4 bases to trimming and J lost 2 bases, with 10 bases between them. Germline CDR1 is SGHTA and CDR2 is FQGTGA. The CDR3 reads CASSSGGYTDTQYF. CDR3 DNA: TGTGCCAGCAGCTCCGGGGGTTACACAGATACGCAGTATTTT.

This chain connects TRBV5-4 to TRBJ1-2; 7 nucleotides match TRBD1. Trimming at V came to 3 bases and at J to 6 bases, leaving 11 bases not matched to a gene. The CDR3 sequence is 15 residues long. The germline gives CDR1 SGHNT, CDR2 YYREEE (reference sequence). The CDR3 loop is CASSSTLDRTDGYTF. In DNA, the CDR3 is TGTGCCAGCAGCTCCACGTTGGACAGGACCGATGGCTACACCTTC.

V and J are TRBV7-9 and TRBJ2-2, with D unresolved. V lost 5 bases, J lost 4 bases, and 8 bases lay in between. The germline gives CDR1 SEHNR, CDR2 FQNEAQ (reference sequence). This CDR3 spans 13 amino acids. The CDR3, as DNA: TGTGCCAGCAGCAGCCACAGCACCGGGGAGCTGTTTTTT. Translation gives CASSSHSTGELFF.

This sequence joins TRBV29-1 and TRBJ2-5, with D perhaps matching TRBD1 (6 bases). Germline loops: CDR1 SQVTM, CDR2 ANQGSEA. Between the trimmed V and J ends, which lost 3 bases and 5 bases, there was a span of 28 bases. This CDR3 is 18 amino acids long. This CDR3 is CSVEMSYLDGGAEETQYF. In nucleotides, the CDR3 is TGCAGCGTTGAGATGAGTTATTTGGATGGGGGCGCGGAGGAGACCCAGTACTTC.

The J gene is TRBJ1-2, the V gene TRBV19, with D unclear. The CDR3 has 17 residues. The germline gives CDR1 LNHDA, CDR2 SQIVND (reference sequence). V was clipped by 1 base and J by 0 bases, with 15 bases between them. CDR3 sequence: CASSIGGLSESNYGYTF. The CDR3 nucleotides read TGTGCCAGTAGTATAGGAGGGCTCAGCGAGTCTAACTATGGCTACACCTTC.

CDR3 protein: CASSLETGWLALHF. CDR3 in DNA: TGTGCCAGCAGTCTCGAAACAGGGTGGTTAGCCCTCCACTTT. V is TRBV6-5 and J is TRBJ1-6; perhaps TRBD1 as D (6 bases). The V gene lost 5 bases and the J gene lost 14 bases, with 19 bases spanning the gap. This CDR3 spans 14 amino acids. In germline, CDR1 is MNHEY, CDR2 SVGAGI.

The chain employs TRBV5-8 and TRBJ1-4; no reliable D call. V lost 3 bases, J lost 5 bases, and 11 bases lay in between. The CDR3 covers 14 residues. Germline lookup yields CDR1 SGHTS and CDR2 YDEGEE. The CDR3 DNA reads TGTGCCAGCAGCTCTGGGCGGGGAAATGAAAAACTGTTTTTT. This codes for CASSSGRGNEKLFF.

For the CDR3, the DNA is TGTGCCAGTAGTTGGGACAGGTCCCCTTCCTACGAGCAGTACTTC. It codes for CASSWDRSPSYEQYF. The chain uses TRBV19 and TRBJ2-7, with 8 bases aligning to TRBD1. The junction had 7 bases not matched to a gene; V was cut back by 5 bases and J by 1 base. The CDR3 has 15 amino acids. Germline CDR1 and CDR2: LNHDA and SQIVND (reference sequence).

The chain carries TRBV3-1 (or the pseudogene TRBV3-2) and TRBJ1-2; 7 bases fit TRBD1. This CDR3 is 15 amino acids long. With 4 bases clipped from V and 0 bases from J, the junction kept 5 bases outside the gene matches. Per the germline V gene, CDR1 is LGHDT and CDR2 is YNNKEL (reference sequence). In DNA form, the CDR3 reads TGTGCCAGCAGCCCGCAGGGGGAAGCTAACTATGGCTACACCTTC. Amino acid sequence: CASSPQGEANYGYTF.

The table lists this clone with a count of one. This sequence joins TRBV18 and TRBJ1-1; D is uncertain. The ends were cut back, 3 bases at V and 0 bases at J, with 5 bases in the middle. CDR3 length: 13 amino acids. Germline V gene sequence: CDR1 KGHSH, CDR2 LQKENI. Here the CDR3 reads CASSPQLNTEAFF. The DNA for the CDR3 is TGTGCCAGCTCACCTCAGTTGAACACTGAAGCTTTCTTT. The complete variable domain, with remaining parts taken from reference TRBV18 and TRBJ1-1, reads NAGVMQNPRHLVRRRGQEARLRCSPMKGHSHVYWYRQLPEEGLKFMVYLQKENIIDESGMPKERFSAEFPKEGPSILRIQQVVRGDSAAYFCASSPQLNTEAFFGQGTRLTVV.

Only a few counts were recorded for this clone. Other DNA sequences in this sample translate to the same CDR3. This rearrangement joins TRBV9 to TRBJ2-1, with D possibly matching TRBD2 (5 bases). Germline V gene lookup returns CDR1 SGDLS and CDR2 YYNGEE. This CDR3 comprises 14 residues. The germline V and J ends were trimmed by 2 bases and 1 base, with 7 bases remaining between them. The CDR3 loop is CASSVGGSYNEQFF. For the CDR3, the DNA is TGTGCCAGCAGCGTTGGAGGATCCTACAATGAGCAGTTCTTC.

This chain joins TRBV5-1 and TRBJ1-5; D is perhaps TRBD1 (5 bases). Germline V gene sequence: CDR1 SGHRS, CDR2 YFSETQ. This CDR3 contains 15 residues. Trimming left V 1 base short and J 8 bases short, with 16 bases between. As DNA, the CDR3 is TGCGCCAGCAGCTTGTTCGGGGGAGGGAGTGAGCCCCAGCATTTT. It codes for CASSLFGGGSEPQHF.

The V call is TRBV27, the J call TRBJ2-7, with a tentative D call TRBD2 (5 bases). Germline values: CDR1 MNHEY, CDR2 SMNVEV (reference sequence). Trimming cost V 7 bases and J 2 bases, with 15 bases left between them. This CDR3 is 14 amino acids long. The CDR3: CASNHDGLAYEQYF. The CDR3 nucleotides read TGTGCCAGCAATCATGATGGACTGGCCTACGAGCAGTACTTC.

The chain couples TRBV6-6 to TRBJ2-7, with TRBD2 matching 10 bases. V was pared by 0 bases and J by 4 bases, with 6 bases of the junction left unmatched. There are 16 residues in the CDR3. Germline-derived CDR1 and CDR2 are MNHNY and SVGAGI (reference sequence). CDR3 nucleotides: TGTGCCAGCAGTTACTCGGGGGCTAGCGGGAGTTACGAGCAGTACTTC. This sequence encodes CASSYSGASGSYEQYF.

V usage is TRBV6-6 and J usage is TRBJ1-6, with a possible D match to TRBD1 (5 bases). Germline CDR1 and CDR2: MNHNY and SVGAGI (reference sequence). The CDR3 covers 15 residues. The V gene lost 4 bases and the J gene lost 9 bases, with 16 bases spanning the gap. CDR3: CASSSTERIRSPLHF. CDR3 in DNA: TGTGCCAGCAGTTCGACAGAAAGGATTCGTTCACCCCTCCACTTT.

The J gene is TRBJ1-1, the V gene TRBV18; weak D call: TRBD1 (6 bases). Germline V CDR1 and CDR2: KGHSH, LQKENI. V was shortened by 2 bases and J by 5 bases, with 15 bases between the two germline ends. CDR3 length: 15 residues. CDR3 DNA sequence: TGTGCCAGCTCACCAATGGGGGCCCGGGGTACTGAAGCTTTCTTT. Translating it yields CASSPMGARGTEAFF.

This clone was detected once. The gene calls are TRBV18 and TRBJ1-5; TRBD1 matches 10 bases. The CDR3 spans 16 residues. The V gene's germline CDR1 is KGHSH and CDR2 LQKENI. J lost 5 bases, V lost 0 bases, and 4 bases had no gene match. The CDR3 sequence: CASSPPGQGSDQPQHF. CDR3 in DNA: TGTGCCAGCTCACCACCGGGACAGGGGTCAGATCAGCCCCAGCATTTT. The variable domain in full, completed from reference TRBV18 and TRBJ1-5, reads NAGVMQNPRHLVRRRGQEARLRCSPMKGHSHVYWYRQLPEEGLKFMVYLQKENIIDESGMPKERFSAEFPKEGPSILRIQQVVRGDSAAYFCASSPPGQGSDQPQHFGDGTRLSIL.

This chain uses TRBV28 with TRBJ2-1; no definite D call. This CDR3 is built from 14 residues. Germline CDR1 and CDR2: MDHEN and SYDVKM. The V gene lost 2 bases and the J gene lost 0 bases, with 5 bases spanning the gap. The CDR3 DNA follows: TGTGCCAGCAGTTTAATGAGCTCCTACAATGAGCAGTTCTTC. Encoded protein: CASSLMSSYNEQFF.

As DNA, the CDR3 is TGTGCCAGCAGAAAAGGCGGCGGAGGGGGCACAGATACGCAGTATTTT. Its translation is CASRKGGGGGTDTQYF. The V gene is TRBV9, the J gene TRBJ2-3; D may be TRBD2 (6 bases). The V gene lost 5 bases and the J gene lost 1 base, with 17 bases spanning the gap. The germline V gene has CDR1 SGDLS and CDR2 YYNGEE. The CDR3 has 16 residues.

The rearrangement joins TRBV4-3 to TRBJ1-3; D is unclear. CDR3 size: 14 residues. With 1 base removed from V and 2 bases from J, the gap between germline ends came to 6 bases. Germline V gene lookup returns CDR1 LGHNA and CDR2 YSLEER. The CDR3 reads CASSQGRAGNTIYF. Written as DNA, the CDR3 is TGCGCCAGCAGCCAAGGACGGGCTGGAAACACCATATATTTT.

This chain connects TRBV28 to TRBJ2-5, with 14 bases aligning to TRBD2. Germline V gene sequence: CDR1 MDHEN, CDR2 SYDVKM. The CDR3 consists of 15 residues. The ends lost 0 bases at V and 12 bases at J; junction bases unmatched: 6. CDR3 region: CASSLWGTSGSSEYF. The CDR3 bases are TGTGCCAGCAGTTTATGGGGGACTAGCGGGAGTTCGGAGTACTTC.

The rearrangement links TRBV13 to TRBJ1-1, with D possibly TRBD1 on 5 matching bases. The germline gives CDR1 PRHDT, CDR2 FYEKMQ (reference sequence). Trimming stripped 2 bases from V and 3 bases from J, with 16 bases between. The CDR3 has 16 amino acids. This CDR3 is CASSLRGAGLDTEAFF. The CDR3 region has the DNA TGTGCCAGCAGCTTACGTGGTGCAGGGTTGGACACTGAAGCTTTCTTT.

This clone was seen a handful of times. V and J are TRBV28 and TRBJ1-5, with a weak D call TRBD1 (5 bases). Looked up from germline, CDR1 is MDHEN and CDR2 is SYDVKM. V lost 6 bases and J 7 bases, leaving 13 bases between the germline ends. The CDR3 is 13 residues long. The CDR3 reads CASRQGVWQPQHF. DNA for the CDR3: TGTGCCAGCAGGCAGGGTGTTTGGCAGCCCCAGCATTTT.

The V call is TRBV24-1, the J call TRBJ1-2; D gene uncertain. The CDR3 runs 14 residues. The germline gives CDR1 KGHDR, CDR2 SFDVKD. Trimming cost V 1 base and J 5 bases, with 10 bases left between them. In DNA form, the CDR3 reads TGTGCCACCAGTGATTTAAACAAACCTTATGGCTACACCTTC. Translated, it gives CATSDLNKPYGYTF.

V and J are TRBV4-3 and TRBJ2-2; 14 bases fit TRBD2. Germline trimming cut 4 bases from V and 3 bases from J; bases unmatched to any gene: 4. Germline CDR1 and CDR2: LGHNA and YSLEER. The CDR3 covers 17 residues. The CDR3 here is CASSRGTSGSHTGELFF. DNA for the CDR3: TGCGCCAGCAGCCGTGGGACTAGCGGGAGTCACACCGGGGAGCTGTTTTTT.

The J gene is TRBJ2-3, the V gene TRBV11-3, with 12 positions matching TRBD1. The CDR3 totals 16 residues. Trimming removed 1 base from V and 4 bases from J; junction bases left unmatched: 3. Germline lookup yields CDR1 SGHNT and CDR2 YENEEA. Written as DNA, the CDR3 is TGTGCCAGCAGCTTAGTTGGGACAGGGGGCCCAGATACGCAGTATTTT. Protein: CASSLVGTGGPDTQYF.

This chain uses TRBV27 with TRBJ1-2; 7 positions agree with TRBD1. Trimming took 5 bases from V and 3 from J; bases not matched to a gene: 3. The CDR3 has 13 amino acids. CDR1 is MNHEY, CDR2 SMNVEV, per germline (reference sequence). CDR3 DNA sequence: TGTGCCAGCAGTCGACAGGGAGACTATGGCTACACCTTC. This codes for CASSRQGDYGYTF.

This clone was seen a single time. The sample contains more than one DNA sequence encoding this CDR3. This chain uses TRBV18 with TRBJ2-5; D call uncertain. V lost 3 bases and J 3 bases, leaving 5 bases between the germline ends. Germline CDR1 and CDR2: KGHSH and LQKENI. The CDR3 runs to 12 residues. CDR3: CASSPGEETQYF. The CDR3 nucleotides read TGTGCCAGCTCACCCGGAGAAGAGACCCAGTACTTC. The complete variable domain, with remaining parts taken from reference TRBV18 and TRBJ2-5, reads NAGVMQNPRHLVRRRGQEARLRCSPMKGHSHVYWYRQLPEEGLKFMVYLQKENIIDESGMPKERFSAEFPKEGPSILRIQQVVRGDSAAYFCASSPGEETQYFGPGTRLLVL.

The chain joins TRBV7-9 to TRBJ2-1; D call uncertain. The ends were cut back, 5 bases at V and 7 bases at J, with 3 bases in the middle. Germline V gives CDR1 SEHNR, CDR2 FQNEAQ (reference sequence). This CDR3 comprises 10 residues. The CDR3 reads CASSPNEQFF. CDR3 bases: TGTGCCAGCAGCCCGAATGAGCAGTTCTTC.

The gene calls are TRBV7-9 and TRBJ1-3, with D unclear. Germline V CDR1 and CDR2: SEHNR, FQNEAQ (reference sequence). The CDR3 loop spans 14 amino acids. V lost 1 base and J 2 bases, leaving 6 bases between the germline ends. The CDR3 DNA reads TGTGCCAGCAGCTTAGTTGAGGCTGGAAACACCATATATTTT. Amino acid sequence: CASSLVEAGNTIYF.